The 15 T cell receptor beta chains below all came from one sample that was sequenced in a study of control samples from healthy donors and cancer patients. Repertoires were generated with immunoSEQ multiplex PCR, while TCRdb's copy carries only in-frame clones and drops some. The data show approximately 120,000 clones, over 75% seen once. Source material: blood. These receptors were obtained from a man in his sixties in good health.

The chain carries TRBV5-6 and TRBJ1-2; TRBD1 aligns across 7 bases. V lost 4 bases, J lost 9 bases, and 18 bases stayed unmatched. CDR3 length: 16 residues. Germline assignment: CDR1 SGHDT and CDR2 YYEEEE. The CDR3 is CASSPSGQSLITRYTF. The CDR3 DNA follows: TGTGCCAGCAGCCCCTCGGGACAGTCCCTTATAACTCGCTACACCTTC.

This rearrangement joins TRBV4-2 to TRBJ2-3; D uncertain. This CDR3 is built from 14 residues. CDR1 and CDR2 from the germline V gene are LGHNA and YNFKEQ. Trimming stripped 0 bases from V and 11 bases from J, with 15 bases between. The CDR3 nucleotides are TGTGCCAGCAGCCAAGATTGGGTTGCGACCAAGCAGTATTTT. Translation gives CASSQDWVATKQYF.

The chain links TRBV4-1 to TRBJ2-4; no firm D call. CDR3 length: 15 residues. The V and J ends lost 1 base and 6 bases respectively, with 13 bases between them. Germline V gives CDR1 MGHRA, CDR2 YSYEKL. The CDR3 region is CASSQGQSATNIQYF. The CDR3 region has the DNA TGCGCCAGCAGCCAAGGACAATCGGCGACAAACATTCAGTACTTC.

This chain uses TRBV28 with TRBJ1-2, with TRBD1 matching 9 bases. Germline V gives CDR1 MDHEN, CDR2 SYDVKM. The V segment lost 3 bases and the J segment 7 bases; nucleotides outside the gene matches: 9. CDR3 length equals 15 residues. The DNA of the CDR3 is TGTGCCAGCAGTTTCGGGACAGGGTTGTTTCGTGGCTACACCTTC. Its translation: CASSFGTGLFRGYTF.

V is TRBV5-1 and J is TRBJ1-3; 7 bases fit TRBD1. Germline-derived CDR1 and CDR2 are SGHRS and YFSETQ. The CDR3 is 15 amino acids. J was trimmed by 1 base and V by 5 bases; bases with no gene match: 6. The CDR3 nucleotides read TGCGCCAGCAGAAACGGGACAGCTTCTGGAAACACCATATATTTT. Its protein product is CASRNGTASGNTIYF.

The CDR3 reads CASSGSGQGASSYNSPLHF. The CDR3 coding sequence is TGTGCCAGCAGTGGATCGGGACAGGGGGCGAGCTCCTATAATTCACCCCTCCACTTT. This chain links TRBV28 with TRBJ1-6; 12 bases are a match to TRBD1. The CDR3 has 19 residues. Unmatched junction bases numbered 8, after V lost 5 bases and J lost 0 bases. Germline CDR1 is MDHEN and CDR2 is SYDVKM. Full variable domain (missing parts from reference TRBV28 and TRBJ1-6): DVKVTQSSRYLVKRTGEKVFLECVQDMDHENMFWYRQDPGLGLRLIYFSYDVKMKEKGDIPEGYSVSREKKERFSLILESASTNQTSMYLCASSGSGQGASSYNSPLHFGNGTRLTVT.

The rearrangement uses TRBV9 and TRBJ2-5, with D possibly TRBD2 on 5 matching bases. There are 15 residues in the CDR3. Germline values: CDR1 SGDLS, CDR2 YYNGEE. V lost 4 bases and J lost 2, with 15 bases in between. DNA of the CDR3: TGTGCCAGCAGCCCCGTCGGGGAGAGTCAAGAGACCCAGTACTTC. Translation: CASSPVGESQETQYF.

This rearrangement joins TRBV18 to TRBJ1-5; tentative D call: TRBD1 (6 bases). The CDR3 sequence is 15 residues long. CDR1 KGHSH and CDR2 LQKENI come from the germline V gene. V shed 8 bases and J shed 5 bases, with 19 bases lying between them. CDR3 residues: CASALQGRGYQPQHF. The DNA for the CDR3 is TGTGCCAGCGCACTTCAAGGCAGGGGTTATCAGCCCCAGCATTTT.

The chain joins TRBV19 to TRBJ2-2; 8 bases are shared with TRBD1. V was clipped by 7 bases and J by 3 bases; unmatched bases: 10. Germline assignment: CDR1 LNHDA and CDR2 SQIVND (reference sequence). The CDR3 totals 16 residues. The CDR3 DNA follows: TGTGCCAGTACCGTCGGCCAGGGGGCGGACACCGGGGAGCTGTTTTTT. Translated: CASTVGQGADTGELFF. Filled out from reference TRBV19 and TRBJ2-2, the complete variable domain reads DGGITQSPKYLFRKEGQNVTLSCEQNLNHDAMYWYRQDPGQGLRLIYYSQIVNDFQKGDIAEGYSVSREKKESFPLTVTSAQKNPTAFYLCASTVGQGADTGELFFGEGSRLTVL.

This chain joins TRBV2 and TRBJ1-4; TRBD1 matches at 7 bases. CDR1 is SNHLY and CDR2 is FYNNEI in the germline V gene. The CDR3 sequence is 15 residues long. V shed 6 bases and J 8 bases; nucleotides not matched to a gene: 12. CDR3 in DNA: TGTGCCAGCAGAAGCCTGGCAGGGGGGAGCGAAAAACTGTTTTTT. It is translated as CASRSLAGGSEKLFF.

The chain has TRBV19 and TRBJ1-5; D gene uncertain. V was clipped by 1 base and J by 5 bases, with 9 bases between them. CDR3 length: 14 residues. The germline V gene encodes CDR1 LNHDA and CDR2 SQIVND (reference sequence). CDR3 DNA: TGTGCCAGTAGTATAGGAGGATACGATCAGCCCCAGCATTTT. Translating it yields CASSIGGYDQPQHF.

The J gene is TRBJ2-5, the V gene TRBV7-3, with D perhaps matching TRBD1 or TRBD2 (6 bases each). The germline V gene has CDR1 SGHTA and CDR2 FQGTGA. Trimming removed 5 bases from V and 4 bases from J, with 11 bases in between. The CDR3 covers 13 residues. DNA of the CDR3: TGTGCCAGCAGCCCCAGGGGAGGAGAGACCCAGTACTTC. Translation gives CASSPRGGETQYF.

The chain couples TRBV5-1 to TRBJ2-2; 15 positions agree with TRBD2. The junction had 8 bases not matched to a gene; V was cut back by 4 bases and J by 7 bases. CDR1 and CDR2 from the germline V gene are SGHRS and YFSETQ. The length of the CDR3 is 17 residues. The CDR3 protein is CASSTGLAGGPDGELFF. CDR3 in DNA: TGCGCCAGCAGCACCGGACTAGCGGGGGGGCCGGACGGGGAGCTGTTTTTT.

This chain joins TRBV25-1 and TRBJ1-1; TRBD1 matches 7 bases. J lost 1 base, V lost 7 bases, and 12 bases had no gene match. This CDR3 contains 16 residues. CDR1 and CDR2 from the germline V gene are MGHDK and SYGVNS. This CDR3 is CASKESLGGGNTEAFF. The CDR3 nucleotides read TGTGCCAGCAAAGAGAGCCTAGGGGGCGGGAACACTGAAGCTTTCTTT.

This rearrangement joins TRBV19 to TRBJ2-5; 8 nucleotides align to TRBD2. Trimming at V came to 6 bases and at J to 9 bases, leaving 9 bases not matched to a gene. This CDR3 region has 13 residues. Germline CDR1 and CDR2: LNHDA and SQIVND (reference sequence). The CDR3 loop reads CASRIPGGGPQYF. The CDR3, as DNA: TGTGCCAGTAGAATTCCGGGAGGGGGGCCCCAGTACTTC.